The rows below give T cell receptor beta chains drawn from one sample of a study of shared clonotypes between healthy human individuals. The data were produced by immunoSEQ multiplex PCR, yet TCRdb's version contains in-frame clones alone and is incomplete. The top ten clones hold 0.37% of a sample with 2 million to 2.5 million clones, less than 95% of them seen once. The specimen was naive CD4+ T cells from PBMCs. These receptor sequences come from a man aged 18 to 30 in good health. Some clones in this sample may be carry-over from other donors' samples. CDR3s include the opening cysteine and the closing phenylalanine or tryptophan. Fields, in order: J gene, V gene, CDR3 length, CDR3 protein.

>TRBJ2-1|TRBV29-1|12
CSVGGGYNEQFF
>TRBJ1-1|TRBV6-5|13
CASGIQGGTEAFF
>TRBJ2-3|TRBV5-6|15
CASSLPRIDSDTQYF
>TRBJ1-4|TRBV6-1|16
CASSGSNRGFAEKLFF
>TRBJ2-3|TRBV7-3|17
CASSLGVAGGGTDTQYF
>TRBJ1-4|TRBV11-2|14
CASNTGRTNEKLFF
>TRBJ2-1|TRBV6-5|15
CASPLCQGAYNEQFF
>TRBJ2-3|TRBV15|14
CATGRDLPTDTQYF
>TRBJ2-7|TRBV23-1|15
CASSQSAPWGAEQYF
>TRBJ2-1|TRBV28|15
CASSFGASGIDEQFF
>TRBJ2-7|TRBV2|13
CASRGLAVREQYF
>TRBJ2-1|TRBV7-8|15
CASSWGRYSPNEQFF
>TRBJ1-1|TRBV28|13
CASSLEGRTEAFF
>TRBJ2-2|TRBV7-2|13
CASSTGQVGELFF
>TRBJ2-1|TRBV2|15
CASSEVAVSYNEQFF
>TRBJ2-1|TRBV19|15
CASMGTSGAHNEQFF
>TRBJ2-1|TRBV18|15
CASSPRTGGGNEQFF
>TRBJ1-3|TRBV7-2|13
CASRINSGNTIYF
>TRBJ1-2|TRBV18|15
CASSPTAGTSYGYTF
>TRBJ2-3|TRBV6-1|14
CASTPPRGTDTQYF
>TRBJ2-2|TRBV11-1|13
CASSPFGTGELFF
>TRBJ1-2|TRBV7-9|15
CASSPAETGVSGYTF
>TRBJ2-7|TRBV7-6|14
CASSFGILGYEQYF
>TRBJ1-2|TRBV5-1|16
CASSSGARLAVYGYTF
>TRBJ2-7|TRBV7-2|14
CASSLFGIPYEQYF
>TRBJ2-7|TRBV28|14
CASTLTNMGHEQYF
>TRBJ2-1|TRBV2|17
CASSAGLAGGKDNEQFF
>TRBJ2-3|TRBV19|15
CASSRTWTSTDTQYF
>TRBJ1-2|TRBV7-8|15
CASSLAIQGDYGYTF
>TRBJ2-2|TRBV20-1|11
CSARRNGELFF
>TRBJ1-4|TRBV4-1|13
CASSQFPNEKLFF
>TRBJ2-7|TRBV19|15
CASSISSGDSYEQYF
>TRBJ2-1|TRBV4-3|14
CASGGSIGYNEQFF
>TRBJ2-5|TRBV10-3|13
CAISDGTTETQYF
>TRBJ2-1|TRBV28|16
CASSFIAGGAYNEQFF
>TRBJ1-1|TRBV27|13
CASSLDSRGGAFF
>TRBJ2-5|TRBV18|15
CASSLAQGLQETQYF
>TRBJ2-5|TRBV7-3|16
CASSLVRGGSQETQYF
>TRBJ1-2|TRBV29-1|9
CSVVEGYTF
>TRBJ2-7|TRBV7-8|15
CASSLEVSGAYEQYF
>TRBJ1-2|TRBV28|11
CASSGATENTF
>TRBJ2-7|TRBV6-1|15
CASSEGAGFSYEQYF
>TRBJ2-7|TRBV6-6|14
CASSWGGMAYEQYF
>TRBJ2-3|TRBV7-9|14
CASSLAGGTDTQYF
>TRBJ2-5|TRBV7-2|17
CASSFYPGAGRGETQYF
>TRBJ2-7|TRBV2|14
CASSEQGGTSEQYF
>TRBJ2-7|TRBV4-1|16
CASSQAIVGRSWEQYF
>TRBJ2-1|TRBV5-3|14
CARSLGDDIDEQFF
>TRBJ2-7|TRBV7-2|16
CASSEQQGVKIYEQYF
>TRBJ2-1|TRBV4-1|16
CASSQDSDRTYNEQFF
>TRBJ1-2|TRBV19|13
CASRPTTDYGYTF
>TRBJ2-3|TRBV30|18
CAWSKVGTSGSGPDTQYF
>TRBJ2-1|TRBV28|17
CASSQAQGGGAADEQFF